This record concerns one T cell receptor beta chain sequence. What this receptor recognizes is not known. The record has no base qualities; no much larger clone is one base away. Other DNA sequences in this specimen translate into the identical CDR3. In the prospective study, participants were 18 to 89 years old, resided in fewer than 25 geographic areas of the United States, and were enrolled through a virtual design. To assign participants to cohorts, the prospective study relied on clinical history that participants themselves reported in a screening survey and a study questionnaire. ImmuneRACE Cohort 3 recovered participants were defined by two consecutive negative NP/OP PCR tests, healthcare professional clearance, or symptom resolution. Each participant in the prospective study had whole blood, serum and a nasopharyngeal or oropharyngeal swab collected by mobile phlebotomists. Participants in the prospective study had the option to provide additional blood draws and questionnaires over a roughly two-month period. Before DNA extraction, prospective study blood samples were shipped either frozen or at room temperature.

This record comes from a study of blood T cell repertoires in COVID-19 (TCRdb year 2020). Regarding the complete study: Samples covering the acute and convalescent phases of COVID-19 were provided by collaborators in the United States, Italy and Spain. The material from the prospective study consisted of cDNA or gDNA derived from T cells, B-cell-depleted T cells, or PBMCs. The dataset comprised deeply sampled blood TCRbeta repertoires from subjects exposed to, actively infected with, or recovered from COVID-19. A freely available public database, intended as a resource for researchers studying the immune response to SARS-CoV-2, is where the repertoires were released. The samples were drawn from two sources: the first 160 participants of the ongoing ImmuneRACE study, and 950 to 1,500 subjects contributed by 6 global collaborators. Sample metadata almost always included a de-identified subject ID, COVID-19 status, age in years and sex. Where available, HLA class I and class II types were obtained from metadata supplied by the sample provider rather than from assay-based typing.

The germline V gene (reference sequence) sets CDR1 to GTSNPN and CDR2 to SVGIG. V was cut back by 2 bases and J by 4 bases, leaving a gap of 9 bases between them. The CDR3 holds 13 amino acids from the cysteine to the phenylalanine. Of the read, only the CDR3 DNA is kept; its 39 bases are in frame from base 1. The immunoSEQ Assay, a bias-controlled multiplex PCR, was used to amplify TCRbeta CDR3 regions from genomic DNA. As for the original processing: The number of nucleated cells in each sample was estimated by amplification of reference gene primers within the assay. To quantify the absolute abundance of each unique TCRbeta CDR3 rearrangement, sequence reads were collapsed and filtered. Productive Simpson clonality was computed per sample as the square root of Simpson's diversity index over productive rearrangements. The source is immuneACCESS, and TCRdb retained only in-frame sequences with V and J called. Part of the clones is not carried over; for the studies checked, unresolved V genes explain less than half of this, and the remainder is unexplained. The DNA was the basis for D and trimming; V, J and clone size are from that table. For this sample there are 320,000 or so clones; 80% to 90% appear just once. The ten most abundant clones make up about 5% of the sample.

Study-level results and caveats: How much clinical and demographic metadata was included differed by source and by participant, and the metadata was provided uncurated.

This clonotype was sampled from a young man who had recovered from COVID-19. The chain uses TRBV30 and TRBJ1-5, with TRBD1 perhaps the D gene, on 6 matching bases. Sequenced input: PBMCs or T cells enriched from blood (not recorded which). The sequence in DNA is TGTGCCTGGAGTACAGGGAGTAATCAGCCCCAGCATTTT. Translation gives CAWSTGSNQPQHF.